Listed below are T cell receptor beta chains from one sample, sequenced in a study of cytomegalovirus exposure and HLA in healthy donors. Sequencing was performed with immunoSEQ multiplex PCR; in TCRdb, only in-frame clones are kept and a portion is missing. The sample includes approximately 190,000 clones, approximately 78% of them seen just once. Sequencing input: PBMCs. The receptors originated from a woman under 30 in good health and CMV-seronegative. Each CDR3 is given with its conserved first and last residue. D genes are given only for firm matches. A clone size is listed for some rows: how often the clone was seen (once, few, many), or a class if it is expanded.

V: TRBV6-5; D: TRBD2; J: TRBJ2-2; size: -; CDR3: CASSGTRGLAGELFF; DNA: TGTGCCAGCAGTGGGACTAGAGGTCTGGCCGGGGAGCTGTTTTTT
V: TRBV6-1; D: TRBD2; J: TRBJ2-5; size: -; CDR3: CASSEGPLGAGSETQYF; DNA: TGTGCCAGCAGTGAGGGTCCCCTGGGAGCGGGGTCGGAGACCCAGTACTTC
V: TRBV29-1; D: TRBD1; J: TRBJ2-1; size: -; CDR3: CSVAGQIEQFF; DNA: TGCAGCGTTGCGGGACAGATTGAGCAGTTCTTC
V: TRBV19; D: -; J: TRBJ1-1; size: few; CDR3: CASSIVRDTEAFF; DNA: TGTGCCAGTAGTATCGTCAGGGACACTGAAGCTTTCTTT
V: TRBV10-1; D: TRBD1; J: TRBJ2-3; size: -; CDR3: CASSPTGATDTQYF; DNA: TGCGCCAGCAGTCCTACAGGGGCCACAGATACGCAGTATTTT
V: TRBV10-3; D: -; J: TRBJ2-7; size: -; CDR3: CAISGELSLPQYF; DNA: TGTGCCATCAGTGGTGAACTTTCGCTGCCGCAGTACTTC
V: TRBV2; D: -; J: TRBJ2-3; size: few; CDR3: CASKGGVGSSHITDTQYF; DNA: TGTGCCAGCAAGGGGGGGGTGGGCTCTAGCCACATCACAGATACGCAGTATTTT
V: TRBV5-1; D: TRBD2; J: TRBJ2-5; size: -; CDR3: CASSWTSGGIETQYF; DNA: TGCGCCAGCAGCTGGACTAGCGGGGGGATTGAGACCCAGTACTTC
V: TRBV6-1; D: TRBD2; J: TRBJ2-5; size: few; CDR3: CASKQTSGGQETQYF; DNA: TGTGCCAGCAAACAGACTAGCGGGGGACAAGAGACCCAGTACTTC
V: TRBV6-5; D: TRBD1; J: TRBJ1-6; size: few; CDR3: CASRDSGSPLHF; DNA: TGTGCCAGCCGGGACAGTGGCTCACCCCTCCACTTT
V: TRBV2; D: -; J: TRBJ1-6; size: once; CDR3: CASNREGSNSPLHF; DNA: TGTGCCAGCAACAGGGAGGGTAGTAATTCACCCCTCCACTTT
V: TRBV19; D: TRBD1; J: TRBJ2-4; size: -; CDR3: CASSPGQGREKGAKNIQYF; DNA: TGTGCCAGTAGTCCGGGACAGGGTAGGGAGAAAGGGGCCAAAAACATTCAGTACTTC
V: TRBV4-2; D: TRBD1; J: TRBJ1-5; size: once; CDR3: CASSQGQGVQPQHF; DNA: TGTGCCAGCAGCCAAGGACAGGGGGTTCAGCCCCAGCATTTT
V: TRBV6-5; D: TRBD1; J: TRBJ1-1; size: -; CDR3: CASSYPQGATGTEAFF; DNA: TGTGCCAGCAGTTACCCCCAGGGGGCAACGGGAACTGAAGCTTTCTTT
V: TRBV7-3; D: -; J: TRBJ2-4; size: -; CDR3: CASSLGGLAKNIQYF; DNA: TGTGCCAGCAGCTTAGGCGGACTAGCCAAAAACATTCAGTACTTC
V: TRBV5-4; D: -; J: TRBJ1-4; size: -; CDR3: CASKLGVGKLFF; DNA: TGTGCCAGCAAACTTGGAGTGGGAAAACTGTTTTTT
V: TRBV6-1; D: TRBD1; J: TRBJ2-1; size: -; CDR3: CASSEMGGTGVQNEQFF; DNA: TGTGCCAGCAGTGAGATGGGCGGCACAGGGGTACAGAATGAGCAGTTCTTC
V: TRBV10-1; D: -; J: TRBJ1-5; size: once; CDR3: CASNGGFEPQHF; DNA: TGCGCCAGCAACGGGGGTTTCGAGCCCCAGCATTTT
V: TRBV6-5; D: -; J: TRBJ1-1; size: -; CDR3: CASSYSTPGTEAFF; DNA: TGTGCCAGCAGTTACTCCACCCCGGGCACTGAAGCTTTCTTT
V: TRBV19; D: TRBD1; J: TRBJ2-7; size: -; CDR3: CASRGQSDHYEQYF; DNA: TGTGCCAGTAGGGGACAGAGCGACCACTACGAGCAGTACTTC
V: TRBV5-6; D: -; J: TRBJ1-4; size: -; CDR3: CASSLAGNEKLFF; DNA: TGTGCCAGCAGCTTGGCCGGTAATGAAAAACTGTTTTTT
V: TRBV12-5; D: TRBD2; J: TRBJ2-7; size: -; CDR3: CASGLSLKRETPYEQYF; DNA: TGTGCTAGTGGTTTGTCACTAAAGCGGGAGACCCCCTACGAGCAGTACTTC
V: TRBV5-4; D: -; J: TRBJ1-1; size: -; CDR3: CASSLKGGFRDTEAFF; DNA: TGTGCCAGCAGCTTAAAAGGAGGATTTAGGGACACTGAAGCTTTCTTT
V: TRBV12-2; D: -; J: TRBJ1-4; size: -; CDR3: CASRLALTTNEKLFF; DNA: TGTGCAAGTCGCTTAGCGCTAACAACTAATGAAAAACTGTTTTTT
V: TRBV18; D: TRBD1; J: TRBJ2-7; size: -; CDR3: CASSPAPETGVSYEQYF; DNA: TGTGCCAGCTCACCAGCCCCCGAGACAGGGGTCTCCTACGAGCAGTACTTC
V: TRBV5-1; D: TRBD1; J: TRBJ2-2; size: -; CDR3: CASSLEGQATGELFF; DNA: TGCGCCAGCAGCTTGGAAGGACAGGCCACCGGGGAGCTGTTTTTT
V: TRBV10-3; D: -; J: TRBJ1-5; size: -; CDR3: CAISPDGSDSYNQPQHF; DNA: TGTGCCATCAGTCCGGACGGATCTGACAGCTACAATCAGCCCCAGCATTTT
V: TRBV28; D: TRBD2; J: TRBJ2-3; size: -; CDR3: CASSLIWLAGLSTDTQYF; DNA: TGTGCCAGCAGTTTAATATGGCTAGCGGGACTCAGCACAGATACGCAGTATTTT
V: TRBV5-1; D: -; J: TRBJ1-1; size: -; CDR3: CASSRTSPGSSTRAFF; DNA: TGCGCCAGCAGCCGTACTTCTCCGGGTTCATCAACTAGGGCTTTCTTT
V: TRBV7-2; D: -; J: TRBJ1-1; size: once; CDR3: CASSLGAYNTEAFF; DNA: TGTGCCAGCAGCCTGGGGGCCTACAACACTGAAGCTTTCTTT
V: TRBV27; D: TRBD2; J: TRBJ2-5; size: few; CDR3: CASRTSVNQETQYF; DNA: TGTGCCAGCAGAACTAGCGTAAACCAAGAGACCCAGTACTTC
V: TRBV11-2; D: -; J: TRBJ2-5; size: -; CDR3: CASSLAGSWETQYF; DNA: TGTGCCAGCAGCTTAGCCGGTAGCTGGGAGACCCAGTACTTC
V: TRBV30; D: -; J: TRBJ2-3; size: -; CDR3: CAWSDTGLTDTQYF; DNA: TGTGCCTGGAGTGATACAGGGTTAACAGATACGCAGTATTTT
V: TRBV30; D: -; J: TRBJ1-1; size: -; CDR3: CAWSTGSDTEAFF; DNA: TGTGCCTGGAGTACAGGGTCAGACACTGAAGCTTTCTTT
V: TRBV13; D: -; J: TRBJ2-5; size: few; CDR3: CASSLREGEETQYF; DNA: TGTGCCAGCAGCCTCCGTGAAGGGGAAGAGACCCAGTACTTC
V: TRBV11-2; D: TRBD1; J: TRBJ2-7; size: -; CDR3: CASSEAAGQGAYEQYF; DNA: TGTGCCAGCAGCGAAGCCGCCGGGCAGGGGGCTTACGAGCAGTACTTC
V: TRBV6-6; D: -; J: TRBJ2-3; size: -; CDR3: CASSSPGGASTDTQYF; DNA: TGTGCCAGCAGTTCCCCGGGCGGGGCTAGCACAGATACGCAGTATTTT
V: TRBV15; D: -; J: TRBJ1-1; size: -; CDR3: CATSRVGETEAFF; DNA: TGTGCCACCAGCAGAGTAGGGGAAACTGAAGCTTTCTTT
V: TRBV6-6; D: -; J: TRBJ2-7; size: -; CDR3: CASSSSGRSSYEQYF; DNA: TGTGCCAGCAGCTCATCCGGGAGAAGCTCCTACGAGCAGTACTTC
V: TRBV7-3; D: TRBD2; J: TRBJ2-7; size: -; CDR3: CASSSSGSGEQYF; DNA: TGTGCCAGCAGCTCTAGCGGGTCCGGCGAGCAGTACTTC
V: TRBV27; D: -; J: TRBJ2-7; size: -; CDR3: CASRRRTESYEQYF; DNA: TGTGCCAGCAGGAGAAGGACAGAATCTTACGAGCAGTACTTC
V: TRBV2; D: -; J: TRBJ2-7; size: -; CDR3: CASSTGIAPYEQYF; DNA: TGTGCCAGCAGTACCGGGATCGCACCCTACGAGCAGTACTTC
V: TRBV6-1; D: TRBD2; J: TRBJ2-7; size: -; CDR3: CATQRTSGSYEQYF; DNA: TGTGCCACCCAGCGGACTAGCGGGTCCTACGAGCAGTACTTC
V: TRBV5-6; D: -; J: TRBJ1-2; size: -; CDR3: CASSLWQATNYGYTF; DNA: TGTGCCAGCAGCTTGTGGCAGGCGACGAACTATGGCTACACCTTC
V: TRBV2; D: -; J: TRBJ2-3; size: -; CDR3: CASSDKLATDTQYF; DNA: TGTGCCAGCAGTGACAAGCTAGCAACAGATACGCAGTATTTT
V: TRBV7-2; D: TRBD2; J: TRBJ2-7; size: -; CDR3: CASSTGGRISDEQYF; DNA: TGTGCCAGCAGCACGGGCGGGAGGATTAGCGACGAGCAGTACTTC
V: TRBV5-1; D: -; J: TRBJ1-1; size: few; CDR3: CASSHLGLRESIAEAFF; DNA: TGCGCCAGCAGCCACTTGGGACTTAGGGAATCGATCGCTGAAGCTTTCTTT